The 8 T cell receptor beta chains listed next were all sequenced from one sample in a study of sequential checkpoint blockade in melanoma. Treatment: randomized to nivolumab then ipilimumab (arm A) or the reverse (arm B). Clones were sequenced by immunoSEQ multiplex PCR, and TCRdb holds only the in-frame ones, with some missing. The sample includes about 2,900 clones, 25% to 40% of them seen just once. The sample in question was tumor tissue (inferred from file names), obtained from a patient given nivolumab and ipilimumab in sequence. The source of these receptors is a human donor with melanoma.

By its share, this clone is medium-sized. As DNA, the CDR3 is TGTGCCAGCAGTGACGCGACTAGCGGGATTCGGGATACGCAGTATTTT. Translating it yields CASSDATSGIRDTQYF. The chain couples TRBV9 to TRBJ2-3, with 11 bases aligning to TRBD2. V shed 5 bases, J shed 6 bases, and the junction held 11 bases outside the gene matches. This CDR3 has 16 amino acids. Per germline, CDR1 SGDLS and CDR2 YYNGEE.

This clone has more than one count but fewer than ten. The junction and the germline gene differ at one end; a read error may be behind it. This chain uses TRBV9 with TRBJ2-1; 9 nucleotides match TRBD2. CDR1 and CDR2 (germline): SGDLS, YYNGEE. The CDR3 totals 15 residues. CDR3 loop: CASSVVLAGAIKLLF. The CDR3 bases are TGTGCCAGCAGCGTCGTATTAGCGGGAGCCATCAAGCTCCTCTTC.

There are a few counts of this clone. In DNA form, the CDR3 reads TGTGCCAGCTCCCCGGCGACGGGAGAATATGAGCAGTTCTTC. Translated, it gives CASSPATGEYEQFF. This rearrangement joins TRBV18 to TRBJ2-1; D is possibly TRBD2 (6 bases). The length of the CDR3 is 14 residues. Germline CDR1 reads KGHSH; CDR2 reads LQKENI. Trimming removed 6 bases at V and 8 bases at J, with 17 bases between.

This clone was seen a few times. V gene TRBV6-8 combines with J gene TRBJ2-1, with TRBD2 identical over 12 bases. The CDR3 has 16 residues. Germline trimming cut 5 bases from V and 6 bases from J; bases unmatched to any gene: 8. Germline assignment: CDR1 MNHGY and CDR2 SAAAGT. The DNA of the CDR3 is TGTGCCAGCAGTCTCCGACTAGCGGGAGTACCCAATGAGCAGTTCTTC. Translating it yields CASSLRLAGVPNEQFF.

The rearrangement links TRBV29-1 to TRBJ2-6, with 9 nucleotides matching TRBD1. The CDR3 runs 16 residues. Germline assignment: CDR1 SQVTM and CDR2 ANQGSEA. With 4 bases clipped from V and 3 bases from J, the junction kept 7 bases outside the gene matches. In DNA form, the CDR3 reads TGCAGCGTTGGGGGACAGGGCTTAAGTGGGGCCAACGTCCTGACTTTC. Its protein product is CSVGGQGLSGANVLTF.

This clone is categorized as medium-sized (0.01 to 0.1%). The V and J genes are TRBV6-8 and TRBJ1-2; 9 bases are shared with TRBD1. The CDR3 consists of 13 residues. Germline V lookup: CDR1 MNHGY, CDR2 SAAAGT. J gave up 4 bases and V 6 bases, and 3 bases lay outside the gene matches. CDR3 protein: CASRSTGGYGYTF. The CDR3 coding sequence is TGTGCCAGCAGGTCGACAGGGGGCTATGGCTACACCTTC.

This CDR3 reads CASSPTGSGYEQYF. The DNA for the CDR3 is TGTGCCAGCTCACCTACAGGGTCCGGATACGAGCAGTACTTC. The rearrangement links TRBV18 to TRBJ2-7; D might be TRBD1 (6 bases). Germline V gene data show CDR1 as KGHSH and CDR2 as LQKENI. Trimming stripped 3 bases from V and 4 bases from J, with 13 bases between. The CDR3 is 14 amino acids.

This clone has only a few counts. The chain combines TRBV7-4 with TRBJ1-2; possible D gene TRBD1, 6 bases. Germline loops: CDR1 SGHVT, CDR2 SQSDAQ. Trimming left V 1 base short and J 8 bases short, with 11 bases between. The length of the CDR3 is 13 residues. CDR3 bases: TGTGCCAGCAGCTTAGTACAGGGTCTAGGCTACACCTTC. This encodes CASSLVQGLGYTF.